Listed here are 31 T cell receptor beta chains from one sample, sequenced in a study of cytomegalovirus exposure and HLA in healthy donors. The primer mix had 60 Vbeta and 13 Jbeta primers. Profiling relied on immunoSEQ multiplex PCR, and the TCRdb table lists in-frame clones only, not all of them. The sample shows 140,000 to 150,000 clones, 60% to 85% of them seen only once. Input material: PBMCs. The receptor source for this set is a man aged 30-40 years in good health and CMV-seronegative.

The J gene is TRBJ1-6, the V gene TRBV11-2; maybe TRBD1 (6 bases). Germline CDR1 is SGHAT and CDR2 is FQNNGV. This CDR3 has 16 amino acids. Trimming took off 2 bases at V and 1 base at J, with 9 bases between the two ends. CDR3 coding DNA: TGTGCCAGCAGCTTACGGACAGTATCCTATAATTCACCCCTCCACTTT. Protein product: CASSLRTVSYNSPLHF.

This chain joins TRBV6-1 and TRBJ2-5; D is uncertain. Judging by the DNA end, TRBJ2-7 fits better; the J call may be wrong. This CDR3 is 14 amino acids long. Germline CDR1 and CDR2: MNHNS and SASEGT. This CDR3 is CASSARTDSYEQYF. CDR3 nucleotides: TGTGCCAGCAGTGCCCGGACGGACTCCTACGAGCAGTACTTC.

V usage is TRBV5-1 and J usage is TRBJ2-2; D unresolved. The CDR3 totals 17 residues. The V gene lost 4 bases and the J gene lost 3 bases, with 19 bases spanning the gap. CDR1 is SGHRS, CDR2 YFSETQ, per germline. The CDR3 protein is CASSRLASAVDTGELFF. CDR3 nucleotide sequence: TGCGCCAGCAGCCGACTCGCCTCCGCGGTGGACACCGGGGAGCTGTTTTTT.

This clone has a handful of counts. The V and J genes are TRBV2 and TRBJ2-1, with D tentatively TRBD2 (5 bases). In germline, CDR1 is SNHLY, CDR2 FYNNEI. The CDR3 sequence is 14 residues long. Deletions cut 6 bases from V and 4 bases from J, with 13 bases between. This CDR3 is CASRTVGSYNEQFF. DNA for the CDR3: TGTGCCAGCAGGACCGTAGGGAGTTACAATGAGCAGTTCTTC. The full variable domain, completed using reference TRBV2 and TRBJ2-1, is EPEVTQTPSHQVTQMGQEVILRCVPISNHLYFYWYRQILGQKVEFLVSFYNNEISEKSEIFDDQFSVERPDGSNFTLKIRSTKLEDSAMYFCASRTVGSYNEQFFGPGTRLTVL.

This chain uses TRBV15 with TRBJ2-1; 7 nucleotides match TRBD1. The V gene's germline CDR1 is LNHNV and CDR2 YYDKDF (reference sequence). The CDR3 totals 17 residues. V shed 1 base and J 3 bases; nucleotides not matched to a gene: 9. CDR3 region: CATSRAPAGTVYNEQFF. CDR3 bases: TGTGCCACCAGCAGAGCTCCTGCCGGGACAGTCTACAATGAGCAGTTCTTC.

The chain recombines TRBV7-2 with TRBJ1-1; possibly TRBD1 for D (5 bases). The CDR3 consists of 13 residues. Trimming shortened V by 5 bases and J by 1 base, and 8 bases separated the two germline ends. Germline lookup yields CDR1 SGHTA and CDR2 FQGNSA. The DNA for the CDR3 is TGTGCCAGCAGCCTGACAGAGAACACTGAAGCTTTCTTT. Its translation is CASSLTENTEAFF.

The J gene is TRBJ2-7, the V gene TRBV5-5, with D possibly being TRBD1 (6 bases). The V gene lost 2 bases and the J gene lost 0 bases, with 18 bases spanning the gap. The CDR3 is made up of 17 amino acids. Per germline, CDR1 SGHKS and CDR2 YYEKEE (reference sequence). In DNA form, the CDR3 reads TGTGCCAGCAGCTTTGCGCTACAAAGGACAGCCTCCTACGAGCAGTACTTC. Translation gives CASSFALQRTASYEQYF.

This clone came up once. This chain links TRBV6-1 with TRBJ1-5; D ambiguous. The CDR3 contains 14 residues. CDR1 MNHNS and CDR2 SASEGT come from the germline V gene. V was cut by 4 bases and J by 1 base, with 8 bases left in between. Written as DNA, the CDR3 is TGTGCCAGCAGTGTTCGCGGGAGCAATCAGCCCCAGCATTTT. Protein: CASSVRGSNQPQHF.

This clone was seen more than once but under ten times. The chain has TRBV28 and TRBJ1-2; D uncertain. Germline CDR1 reads MDHEN; CDR2 reads SYDVKM. The CDR3 totals 14 residues. Trimming left V 5 bases short and J 7 bases short, with 17 bases between. DNA of the CDR3: TGTGCCAGCAGTCCTCCAGCAAGGTCGGGTGGCTACACCTTC. Translating gives CASSPPARSGGYTF.

This clone has only one observation. J is TRBJ1-1 and V is TRBV5-4; no definite D call. This CDR3 comprises 15 residues. Germline V gene sequence: CDR1 SGHNT, CDR2 YYREEE (reference sequence). Trimming cost V 3 bases and J 3 bases, with 15 bases left between them. CDR3 nucleotide sequence: TGTGCCAGCAGCTCGGCGGGGAATCAGGACACTGAAGCTTTCTTT. This encodes CASSSAGNQDTEAFF. Filled out from reference TRBV5-4 and TRBJ1-1, the complete variable domain reads ETGVTQSPTHLIKTRGQQVTLRCSSQSGHNTVSWYQQALGQGPQFIFQYYREEENGRGNFPPRFSGLQFPNYSSELNVNALELDDSALYLCASSSAGNQDTEAFFGQGTRLTVV.

CDR3 protein: CASSDRLQPQHF. The DNA of the CDR3 is TGTGCCAGTAGCGACAGGCTACAGCCCCAGCATTTT. The chain carries TRBV19 and TRBJ1-5; possibly TRBD1 for D (6 bases). Germline V CDR1 and CDR2: LNHDA, SQIVND (reference sequence). This CDR3 is built from 12 residues. Trimming pared 6 bases from V and 7 bases from J, leaving 10 bases between. The full variable domain, its missing parts supplied by reference TRBV19 and TRBJ1-5, is DGGITQSPKYLFRKEGQNVTLSCEQNLNHDAMYWYRQDPGQGLRLIYYSQIVNDFQKGDIAEGYSVSREKKESFPLTVTSAQKNPTAFYLCASSDRLQPQHFGDGTRLSIL.

The rearrangement joins TRBV4-1 to TRBJ2-7; the D gene is possibly TRBD2 (5 bases). V lost 0 bases to trimming and J lost 7 bases, with 10 bases between them. Germline V gene data show CDR1 as MGHRA and CDR2 as YSYEKL. The length of the CDR3 is 13 residues. CDR3 DNA sequence: TGCGCCAGCAGCCAAGATCCGAGGGCGGAGCAGTACTTC. This sequence encodes CASSQDPRAEQYF.

The chain uses TRBV6-5 and TRBJ2-7; 10 positions match TRBD2. Germline V gene lookup returns CDR1 MNHEY and CDR2 SVGAGI. The CDR3 totals 16 residues. V shed 2 bases and J 1 base; nucleotides not matched to a gene: 5. The CDR3 spells CASSYIASGGSYEQYF. In DNA, the CDR3 is TGTGCCAGCAGTTACATAGCTAGCGGGGGATCCTACGAGCAGTACTTC.

A single count supports this clone. The chain joins TRBV9 to TRBJ2-1; 10 bases fit TRBD2. The CDR3 extends over 14 amino acids. V shed 4 bases and J 5 bases; nucleotides not matched to a gene: 3. Germline CDR1 is SGDLS and CDR2 is YYNGEE. The CDR3 here is CASSPGLADNEQFF. In nucleotides, the CDR3 is TGTGCCAGCAGCCCCGGACTAGCGGACAATGAGCAGTTCTTC. The complete variable domain, with remaining parts taken from reference TRBV9 and TRBJ2-1, reads DSGVTQTPKHLITATGQRVTLRCSPRSGDLSVYWYQQSLDQGLQFLIQYYNGEERAKGNILERFSAQQFPDLHSELNLSSLELGDSALYFCASSPGLADNEQFFGPGTRLTVL.

There are a few counts of this clone. The chain links TRBV7-7 to TRBJ2-5; D is possibly TRBD2 (5 bases). The V end lost 8 bases, the J end lost 5 bases, and 21 bases lay between the germline ends. Looked up from germline, CDR1 is SSHAT and CDR2 is FNYEAQ (reference sequence). The CDR3 length is 15 residues. The CDR3 here is CASSASSTNFETQYF. CDR3 nucleotides: TGTGCCAGCTCTGCTAGCTCGACGAACTTCGAGACCCAGTACTTC.

The chain couples TRBV4-1 to TRBJ1-4; 7 nucleotides match TRBD1. The CDR3 has 14 residues. Germline values: CDR1 MGHRA, CDR2 YSYEKL. The V segment lost 4 bases and the J segment 6 bases; nucleotides outside the gene matches: 5. Here the CDR3 reads CASSPRDSHEKLFF. In DNA form, the CDR3 reads TGCGCCAGCAGCCCCCGGGACAGCCATGAAAAACTGTTTTTT.

V gene TRBV30 combines with J gene TRBJ2-2; 7 bases line up with TRBD2. Trimming removed 3 bases from V and 5 bases from J; junction bases left unmatched: 3. This CDR3 has 13 amino acids. Germline CDR1 and CDR2: GTSNPN and SVGIG (reference sequence). The CDR3 sequence: CAWSPRGTGELFF. CDR3 DNA sequence: TGTGCCTGGAGCCCGCGGGGGACCGGGGAGCTGTTTTTT.

The chain recombines TRBV28 with TRBJ1-1, with no clear D. V lost 3 bases and J 8 bases, leaving 7 bases between the germline ends. This CDR3 comprises 11 residues. Germline CDR1 is MDHEN and CDR2 is SYDVKM. DNA of the CDR3: TGTGCCAGCAGTTTGGGCCGAGAAGCTTTCTTT. Amino acid sequence: CASSLGREAFF. The full variable domain, completed using reference TRBV28 and TRBJ1-1, is DVKVTQSSRYLVKRTGEKVFLECVQDMDHENMFWYRQDPGLGLRLIYFSYDVKMKEKGDIPEGYSVSREKKERFSLILESASTNQTSMYLCASSLGREAFFGQGTRLTVV.

The V call is TRBV5-4, the J call TRBJ2-5, with 8 positions matching TRBD1. The germline gives CDR1 SGHNT, CDR2 YYREEE (reference sequence). The V gene end was trimmed by 5 bases and the J gene end by 5 bases; junction bases not matched to a gene: 5. CDR3 length equals 13 residues. CDR3 sequence: CASRGQAGETQYF. DNA for the CDR3: TGTGCCAGCAGGGGACAGGCGGGGGAGACCCAGTACTTC.

The V and J genes are TRBV6-1 and TRBJ1-1, with TRBD1 matching over 7 bases. Germline V gene sequence: CDR1 MNHNS, CDR2 SASEGT. The CDR3 is made up of 13 amino acids. Unmatched junction bases numbered 5, after V lost 5 bases and J lost 5 bases. The CDR3 bases are TGTGCCAGCAGTCGACAGGGTCGGACTGAAGCTTTCTTT. As protein: CASSRQGRTEAFF.

The rearrangement joins TRBV2 to TRBJ2-5, with 14 bases fitting TRBD2. The germline V gene has CDR1 SNHLY and CDR2 FYNNEI. CDR3 size: 16 residues. Trimming cost V 6 bases and J 5 bases; bases outside gene matches: 8. CDR3 loop: CASSRLAGGPGETQYF. Written as DNA, the CDR3 is TGTGCCAGCAGCCGACTAGCGGGAGGGCCCGGTGAGACCCAGTACTTC.

This clone was found once. The chain uses TRBV6-6 and TRBJ2-7; D might be TRBD1 (6 bases). V was clipped by 2 bases and J by 5 bases, with 16 bases between them. Per the germline V gene, CDR1 is MNHNY and CDR2 is SVGAGI (reference sequence). This CDR3 spans 15 amino acids. The CDR3 nucleotides read TGTGCCAGCAGTTACCGGCAGGGGCAGCTGGACGAGCAGTACTTC. This translates into CASSYRQGQLDEQYF.

J is TRBJ2-1 and V is TRBV27; possibly TRBD1 for D (6 bases). This CDR3 is built from 13 residues. The germline V gene encodes CDR1 MNHEY and CDR2 SMNVEV (reference sequence). Trimming took off 6 bases at V and 8 bases at J, with 14 bases between the two ends. In DNA form, the CDR3 reads TGTGCCAGCAGCTCTCTGGACAGCGATGAGCAGTTCTTC. It translates to CASSSLDSDEQFF.

The chain couples TRBV28 to TRBJ1-2; D gene ambiguous. This CDR3 contains 12 residues. V lost 5 bases, J lost 7 bases, and 11 bases lay in between. The germline gives CDR1 MDHEN, CDR2 SYDVKM. CDR3 DNA sequence: TGTGCCAGCAGTCCTTACTACGCTGGCTACACCTTC. The encoded protein is CASSPYYAGYTF.

The chain joins TRBV5-4 to TRBJ2-7; the D is unclear. Germline-derived CDR1 and CDR2 are SGHNT and YYREEE (reference sequence). V lost 0 bases, J lost 0 bases, and 10 bases lay in between. The CDR3 length is 15 residues. The chain's CDR3 is CASSLGPRSSYEQYF. CDR3 DNA sequence: TGTGCCAGCAGCTTGGGACCGAGGAGCTCCTACGAGCAGTACTTC.

There are a few counts of this clone. The chain recombines TRBV4-1 with TRBJ2-1; 8 bases are a match to TRBD2. Per the germline V gene, CDR1 is MGHRA and CDR2 is YSYEKL. The CDR3 totals 17 residues. V lost 1 base to trimming and J lost 0 bases; unmatched junction nucleotides: 5. CDR3 region: CASSQVTGGFSYNEQFF. In nucleotides, the CDR3 is TGCGCCAGCAGCCAAGTCACGGGGGGGTTCTCCTACAATGAGCAGTTCTTC.

This sequence joins TRBV27 and TRBJ1-4, with 7 bases matching TRBD1. In germline, CDR1 is MNHEY, CDR2 SMNVEV (reference sequence). CDR3 length: 14 residues. The junction had 8 bases not matched to a gene; V was cut back by 5 bases and J by 8 bases. The CDR3 nucleotides read TGTGCCAGCAGTAACCAGGGGGATGGAGAAAAACTGTTTTTT. It encodes CASSNQGDGEKLFF.

The V call is TRBV12-5, the J call TRBJ2-1, with D unresolved. Germline CDR1 and CDR2: LGHNT and FRNRAP. The length of the CDR3 is 16 residues. V dropped 6 bases and J dropped 0 bases, with 15 bases sitting between them. CDR3 amino acids: CASGTQVLSSYNEQFF. The CDR3 coding sequence is TGTGCTAGTGGAACCCAGGTATTGAGCTCCTACAATGAGCAGTTCTTC.

The J gene is TRBJ2-7, the V gene TRBV5-4; 9 nucleotides align to TRBD2. CDR1 is SGHNT, CDR2 YYREEE, per germline (reference sequence). Germline trimming cut 1 base from V and 3 bases from J; bases unmatched to any gene: 5. This CDR3 spans 15 amino acids. The CDR3 loop reads CASSLRKRGDYEQYF. CDR3 coding DNA: TGTGCCAGCAGCTTGAGAAAGCGGGGGGACTACGAGCAGTACTTC.

V gene TRBV28 combines with J gene TRBJ2-5, with D perhaps matching TRBD1 (6 bases). The CDR3 runs to 13 residues. Trimming pared 3 bases from V and 4 bases from J, leaving 9 bases between. Germline loops: CDR1 MDHEN, CDR2 SYDVKM. The CDR3 DNA reads as TGTGCCAGCAGTTTGCAGGGGTCAGAGACCCAGTACTTC. Encoded protein: CASSLQGSETQYF. Full variable domain (remainder filled in from reference TRBV28 and TRBJ2-5): DVKVTQSSRYLVKRTGEKVFLECVQDMDHENMFWYRQDPGLGLRLIYFSYDVKMKEKGDIPEGYSVSREKKERFSLILESASTNQTSMYLCASSLQGSETQYFGPGTRLLVL.

The chain combines TRBV6-1 with TRBJ1-5; TRBD1 might be the D (6 bases). In germline, CDR1 is MNHNS, CDR2 SASEGT. The CDR3 has 14 amino acids. V was cut by 8 bases and J by 0 bases, with 11 bases left in between. The CDR3: CASLDSYSNQPQHF. In DNA form, the CDR3 reads TGTGCCAGCCTGGACAGTTATAGCAATCAGCCCCAGCATTTT.